Listed below are T cell receptor beta chains from one sample, sequenced in a study of shared T cell receptors in the human thymus. Libraries were prepared by immunoSEQ multiplex PCR; TCRdb keeps only in-frame clonotypes and omits some of them. The sample shows about 380,000 clones, roughly 94% of them seen only once. The sequenced material came from thymocytes. The receptors derive from a human donor. Each CDR3 is given with its conserved first and last residue. A D gene is named only where the DNA matches it firmly. Clone size, where shown, is once, few, many, or a class for clones that have expanded.

>-|TRBV10-2|-|TRBJ2-7
TGCGCCAGCAGTCAGATACCTGACTATTCGAGTAGCGAGCAGTACTTC
CASSQIPDYSSSEQYF
>-|TRBV6-1|once|TRBJ1-5
TGTGCCAGCTTACCCCGGGGGACCAATCAGCCCCAGCATTTT
CASLPRGTNQPQHF
>TRBD2|TRBV14|-|TRBJ2-5
TGTGCCAGCAGCCGCACGGGACTAGCGGGAATGAGGGAGACCCAGTACTTC
CASSRTGLAGMRETQYF
>-|TRBV11-2|-|TRBJ2-1
TGTGCCAGCAGCTTAAGAGCGGACCTTAAGCCCGCCTTCAATGAGCAGTTCTTC
CASSLRADLKPAFNEQFF
>-|TRBV14|-|TRBJ1-1
TGTGCCAGCAGTGAAAGCCAGGAGGTTGGCATACATGCTGAAGCTTTCTTT
CASSESQEVGIHAEAFF
>-|TRBV29-1|-|TRBJ2-7
TGCAGCGTTGAACGGGGACGGGGTGGGGGTTGCGAGCAGTACTTC
CSVERGRGGGCEQYF
>-|TRBV11-2|-|TRBJ2-1
TGTGCCAGCAGCCTAACCCCCCTGGGACACACTTACTCCTACAATGAGCAGTTCTTC
CASSLTPLGHTYSYNEQFF
>-|TRBV6-5|-|TRBJ1-2
TGTGCCAGCAGCCCTCGGGGCCCATCACTCTATGGCTACACCTTC
CASSPRGPSLYGYTF
>TRBD2|TRBV29-1|once|TRBJ2-3
TGCAGCGTTGTGGGACTAGCGGCGCCCACAGATACGCAGTATTTT
CSVVGLAAPTDTQYF
>TRBD1|TRBV13|few|TRBJ1-2
TGTGCCAGCAGCTCGGACGGGACAGCCTACAACTATGGCTACACCTTC
CASSSDGTAYNYGYTF
>-|TRBV6-6|-|TRBJ1-2
TGTGCCAGCAGTTCCGGGAGGGCCAACTATGGCTACACCTTC
CASSSGRANYGYTF
>-|TRBV30|-|TRBJ2-3
TGTGCCTGGGCGGACTTTAGAAGCACAGATACGCAGTATTTT
CAWADFRSTDTQYF
>-|TRBV28|-|TRBJ2-7
TGTGCCAGCAGGGGTAACAGGGTGGAGGAGCAGTACTTC
CASRGNRVEEQYF
>TRBD1|TRBV5-6|-|TRBJ1-2
TGTGCCAGCAGCTGTAGTGGACAGGGGGCGCGACCTAACTATGGCTACACCTTC
CASSCSGQGARPNYGYTF
>-|TRBV15|once|TRBJ1-4
TGTGCCACCAGCAGAGTGAGTACAAATGAAAAACTGTTTTTT
CATSRVSTNEKLFF
>TRBD1|TRBV6-5|-|TRBJ1-1
TGTGCCAGTAAATCAGGGGGCAAGAACACTGAAGCTTTCTTT
CASKSGGKNTEAFF
>TRBD1|TRBV5-5|-|TRBJ1-4
TGTGCCAGCAGCTTGGTGGGACAGTCTAATGAAAAACTGTTTTTT
CASSLVGQSNEKLFF
>TRBD1|TRBV5-6|few|TRBJ1-1
TGTGCCAGCAGCTTGATAGGTAACCGGGACAGGGGCCAGCGGACTGAAGCTTTCTTT
CASSLIGNRDRGQRTEAFF
>-|TRBV4-1|-|TRBJ2-3
TGCGCCAGCAGCCAACATCAGTGGGCGGTCCCGGGCACAGATACGCAGTATTTT
CASSQHQWAVPGTDTQYF
>-|TRBV5-6|-|TRBJ2-5
TGTGCCAGCAGCTTGGGAGGTGAGGGGGAGACCCAGTACTTC
CASSLGGEGETQYF
>-|TRBV28|-|TRBJ2-7
TGTGCCAGCAGTTTCGGGGCGGGGCTCTCCTACGAGCAGTACTTC
CASSFGAGLSYEQYF
>-|TRBV15|-|TRBJ2-5
TGTGCCACCAGCCCCGCCGAAATCAGGGGAGAGACCCAGTACTTC
CATSPAEIRGETQYF
>-|TRBV27|-|TRBJ2-5
TGTGCCAGCAGTTTAAGATCGGAGTGGGAGACCCAGTACTTC
CASSLRSEWETQYF
>TRBD1|TRBV6-4|few|TRBJ2-7
TGTGCCAGCAGTGCCTCCGGGACAGGACCTTACGAGCAGTACTTC
CASSASGTGPYEQYF
>-|TRBV6-1|-|TRBJ2-2
TGTGCCAGCATTCGAGCGGGCGCGAACACCGGGGAGCTGTTTTTT
CASIRAGANTGELFF
>-|TRBV7-2|-|TRBJ2-5
TGTGCCAGCAGCTTACTGGGGGGGCCCGTCCCAGAGACCCAGTACTTC
CASSLLGGPVPETQYF
>-|TRBV4-1|-|TRBJ2-3
TGCGCCAGCAGCCAAGGACAGGCCGAAGATACGCAGTATTTT
CASSQGQAEDTQYF
>-|TRBV7-2|-|TRBJ2-1
TGTGCCACCGGAGGGTCCTACAATGAGCAGTTCTTC
CATGGSYNEQFF
>TRBD2|TRBV29-1|-|TRBJ2-7
TGCAGCGTTGGGGGGGGGACTAGCGCGGCCTACGAGCAGTACTTC
CSVGGGTSAAYEQYF
>-|TRBV13|-|TRBJ1-1
TGTGCCAGCAGCCTCATAGGGACCAACACTGAAGCTTTCTTT
CASSLIGTNTEAFF
>-|TRBV7-3|-|TRBJ1-2
TGTGCCAGCAGCCCCAAGAGGGGGGAGAATTTCTATGGCTACACCTTC
CASSPKRGENFYGYTF
>-|TRBV15|-|TRBJ2-7
TGTGCCACCAGCAGTGGGCTAGTAGCCTACGAGCAGTACTTC
CATSSGLVAYEQYF
>TRBD1|TRBV9|-|TRBJ1-2
TGTGCCAGCAGCGCCACATCAACCGGGACAGTCAACTATGGCTACACCTTC
CASSATSTGTVNYGYTF
>-|TRBV29-1|-|TRBJ2-7
TGCAGCGTTGAAGAACTACGGGGTTCCGAGCAGTACTTC
CSVEELRGSEQYF
>TRBD1|TRBV12-5|once|TRBJ2-3
TGTGCTAGTGGTTCGGACAGGGGGCGCCCCACAGATACGCAGTATTTT
CASGSDRGRPTDTQYF
>TRBD1|TRBV19|-|TRBJ2-7
TGTGCCAGTAGTATAAACCCCAACGGACAGGGAGACGTCGGGGAGCAGTACTTC
CASSINPNGQGDVGEQYF
>TRBD1|TRBV30|-|TRBJ2-7
TGTGCCTGGAGTGCTCATGGAACCGGGACAGCCAGCTCCTACGAGCAGTACTTC
CAWSAHGTGTASSYEQYF
>TRBD2|TRBV7-9|-|TRBJ2-1
TGTGCCAGCAGCTCCTTTGGGGGGGAAAAATACAGCAATGAGCAGTTCTTC
CASSSFGGEKYSNEQFF
>-|TRBV11-3|once|TRBJ2-1
TGTGCCAGCAGCTTAGGCCCCCCCAGCGGACCGTCCTCCTACAATGAGCAGTTCTTC
CASSLGPPSGPSSYNEQFF
>TRBD1|TRBV5-1|-|TRBJ2-5
TGCGCCAGCAGCTTGGGACCGGGACAGGGTGGTAGGGAGACCCAGTACTTC
CASSLGPGQGGRETQYF
>TRBD1|TRBV5-1|-|TRBJ1-1
TGCGCCAGCAGCGCGGACAGGGGGCTTCTCATGAACACTGAAGCTTTCTTT
CASSADRGLLMNTEAFF
>-|TRBV6-4|-|TRBJ2-3
TGTGCCAGCAGTGACCGGGGACGCCTTATCCGGGATACGCAGTATTTT
CASSDRGRLIRDTQYF
>TRBD1|TRBV7-9|-|TRBJ2-3
TGTGCCAGCAGCTTAGGACAGGGGGGAGATACGCAGTATTTT
CASSLGQGGDTQYF
>TRBD1|TRBV11-2|-|TRBJ1-1
TGTGCCAGCAGCTTATTTATAAAACAGGGGATGAACACTGAAGCTTTCTTT
CASSLFIKQGMNTEAFF
>TRBD2|TRBV18|-|TRBJ2-1
TGTGCCAGCTCACCTACCGGGACTAGCGGGAGGGGGGCCTACAATGAGCAGTTCTTC
CASSPTGTSGRGAYNEQFF
>TRBD2|TRBV6-4|-|TRBJ2-3
TGTGCCAGCAGTCCCATCCTCCCTAGCGCGGGAGGGTTGGATACGCAGTATTTT
CASSPILPSAGGLDTQYF
>TRBD1|TRBV7-2|-|TRBJ2-3
TGTGCCAGCAGCCACCCGGTACGACAGGGGTCTAGCACAGATACGCAGTATTTT
CASSHPVRQGSSTDTQYF
>-|TRBV6-1|-|TRBJ2-7
TGTGCCAGCAGTGCCTGCGAGCGAGGGCCCCCAATATCCGCCTCCTACGAGCAGTACTTC
CASSACERGPPISASYEQYF
>TRBD1|TRBV19|-|TRBJ2-7
TGTGCCAGTAGTCCCGGACAGGGGTCCCCCGTAGAGCAGTACTTC
CASSPGQGSPVEQYF
>-|TRBV2|-|TRBJ1-5
TGTGCCAGCAGTCCGACAGGCCCTTATAGCAATCAGCCCCAGCATTTT
CASSPTGPYSNQPQHF
>-|TRBV28|-|TRBJ2-5
TGTGCCAGCAGGGGATTGGGAAAAGAGACCCAGTACTTC
CASRGLGKETQYF
>TRBD2|TRBV28|few|TRBJ2-7
TGTGCCAGCAGCCAGGGACTAGCCTTTCTTTCACCGAACTACGAGCAGTACTTC
CASSQGLAFLSPNYEQYF
>-|TRBV11-3|-|TRBJ2-3
TGTGCCAGCAGCTTAGAGAACGGAGATACGCAGTATTTT
CASSLENGDTQYF
>-|TRBV28|-|TRBJ2-2
TGTGCCAGCAGTTCTCCGCCGAGAACACCCGGGGAGCTGTTTTTT
CASSSPPRTPGELFF
>-|TRBV19|-|TRBJ2-3
TGTGCCAGTAGAAGAGGGGGGAAATTGACAGATACGCAGTATTTT
CASRRGGKLTDTQYF